What follows is one TCR beta chain and its context. The CDR3 loop spans 14 amino acids. Germline V gene lookup returns CDR1 SNHLY and CDR2 FYNNEI. Trimming stripped 5 bases from V and 4 bases from J, with 14 bases between. The participants were between about 18 and 90 years old and came from some 25 US areas. Participants were placed into cohorts based on the clinical history they reported. Clones were read by immunoSEQ multiplex PCR, and TCRdb kept only the in-frame ones, dropping some. The sample consists of about 210,000 clones, 65% to 90% of them appearing once. This entry comes from a study of blood T cell repertoires in COVID-19. Study context: Specimens from acute and convalescent COVID-19 originated in the United States, Italy and Spain. In each case, the material was cDNA or gDNA derived from T cells, B-cell-depleted T cells, or PBMCs.

The chain joins TRBV2 to TRBJ1-1, with a tentative D call TRBD1 (6 bases). Material for sequencing was PBMCs or T cells enriched from blood (not recorded which). The clonotype comes from a woman aged 50 to 65 with acute COVID-19. The CDR3 DNA follows: TGTGCCAGCAGTTTGGGGCAGGGGATCACTGAAGCTTTCTTT. It translates to CASSLGQGITEAFF.